Presented here are 12 T cell receptor beta chains from one specimen sequenced in a study of T cells after yellow fever vaccination. MiXCR was run by TCRdb on the 5' RACE reads, yielding one entry per CDR3 protein. The table includes 600,000 to 750,000 distinct CDR3 sequences, approximately 13% detected once. This specimen consisted of PBMCs, obtained on the day of the yellow fever booster vaccination. The receptor set was obtained from a man aged 25-40 years who received the YFV17D yellow fever vaccine.

CDR3: CASSLYYRGEQYF. CDR3 coding DNA: TGTGCCAGCAGCTTATATTACAGGGGCGAGCAGTACTTC. V gene TRBV7-9 combines with J gene TRBJ2-7; the match to TRBD1 covers 7 bases. CDR1 and CDR2 from the germline V gene are SEHNR and FQNEAQ (reference sequence). The ends lost 2 bases at V and 6 bases at J; junction bases unmatched: 4. The CDR3 length is 13 residues.

The V gene is TRBV12-3 or TRBV12-4, the J gene TRBJ2-1; either TRBD1 or TRBD2 may fit D (5 bases each). Trimming stripped 4 bases from V and 0 bases from J, with 13 bases between. The CDR3 length is 16 residues. The CDR3 DNA follows: TGTGCCAGCAGTTCGGGACCCACCCTCTCCTACAATGAGCAGTTCTTC. Encoded protein: CASSSGPTLSYNEQFF.

The V call is TRBV6-5, the J call TRBJ1-2, with D possibly being TRBD1 (6 bases). The V end was cut by 2 bases, the J end by 5 bases, with 15 bases between. The germline V gene encodes CDR1 MNHEY and CDR2 SVGAGI. CDR3 length: 15 residues. In DNA form, the CDR3 reads TGTGCCAGCAGTTACCCGGGACAAACTTATTATGGCTACACCTTC. Protein: CASSYPGQTYYGYTF.

This clonotype was seen only a few times. The chain has TRBV6-6 and TRBJ2-7; D is unclear. This CDR3 comprises 13 residues. The V end was cut by 5 bases, the J end by 1 base, with 9 bases between. The germline gives CDR1 MNHNY, CDR2 SVGAGI (reference sequence). The CDR3 DNA is TGTGCCAGCAGTATCGGGCTTTCCTACGAGCAGTACTTC. This gives the protein CASSIGLSYEQYF.

J is TRBJ1-2 and V is TRBV11-2; TRBD1 matches at 11 bases. The CDR3 covers 16 residues. The V and J ends lost 0 bases and 8 bases, in that order; junction bases with no gene match: 8. The germline CDR1 and CDR2 sequences are SGHAT and FQNNGV. CDR3 amino acids: CASSLDSGDRGFGYTF. Written as DNA, the CDR3 is TGTGCCAGCAGCTTAGACTCCGGGGACAGGGGGTTCGGCTACACCTTC.

This clonotype was counted between two and nine times. This chain joins TRBV12-3 or TRBV12-4 and TRBJ2-2; TRBD2 aligns across 9 bases. Trimming cost V 5 bases and J 7 bases; bases outside gene matches: 8. The CDR3 totals 15 residues. The CDR3 protein is CASSHTAGGVGELFF. The CDR3 nucleotides read TGTGCCAGCAGTCACACAGCGGGAGGTGTCGGGGAGCTGTTTTTT.

This clonotype has more than one count but fewer than ten. The chain recombines TRBV9 with TRBJ2-2; unclear D gene. CDR1 and CDR2 from the germline V gene are SGDLS and YYNGEE. V lost 0 bases and J lost 4, with 10 bases in between. The CDR3 covers 15 residues. DNA of the CDR3: TGTGCCAGCAGCGTAGCTAACAGTCCCACCGGGGAGCTGTTTTTT. It translates to CASSVANSPTGELFF.

CDR3 sequence reads: CSARADSYNEQFF. The CDR3 region has the DNA TGCAGTGCTAGGGCAGACTCCTACAATGAGCAGTTCTTC. The chain combines TRBV20-1 with TRBJ2-1; the D is unclear. This CDR3 is built from 13 residues. V was shortened by 3 bases and J by 0 bases, with 6 bases between the two germline ends. Germline assignment: CDR1 DFQATT and CDR2 SNEGSKA (reference sequence).

CDR3 residues: CSVGLDRGGNTIYF. In DNA, the CDR3 is TGCAGCGTTGGGTTGGACAGGGGAGGAAACACCATATATTTT. The genes are TRBV29-1 and TRBJ1-3, with 9 bases lining up with TRBD1. The V gene end was trimmed by 4 bases and the J gene end by 4 bases; junction bases not matched to a gene: 5. Germline CDR1 reads SQVTM; CDR2 reads ANQGSEA. There are 14 residues in the CDR3.

This clonotype has just a few counts. The chain combines TRBV7-2 with TRBJ2-3; D is perhaps TRBD2 (5 bases). Germline V gene sequence: CDR1 SGHTA, CDR2 FQGNSA. V lost 4 bases and J lost 4, with 15 bases in between. The CDR3 consists of 15 residues. CDR3 nucleotides: TGTGCCAGCAGCTCGCTAGCAAGAGCAGCAGATACGCAGTATTTT. Translating it yields CASSSLARAADTQYF.

The chain employs TRBV5-1 and TRBJ2-5, with TRBD1 matching over 7 bases. V was pared by 0 bases and J by 5 bases, with 10 bases of the junction left unmatched. The CDR3 extends over 16 amino acids. Per germline, CDR1 SGHRS and CDR2 YFSETQ. For the CDR3, the DNA is TGCGCCAGCAGCTTGGTTGGTGACAGGGCTTCGGAGACCCAGTACTTC. Protein product: CASSLVGDRASETQYF.

This clonotype was detected a few times. The chain joins TRBV18 to TRBJ2-1; 11 bases map to TRBD1. Germline assignment: CDR1 KGHSH and CDR2 LQKENI. V trimming: 3 bases; J trimming: 10 bases; junction bases outside the gene matches: 5. The length of the CDR3 is 14 residues. The CDR3 sequence: CASSPGDRGREQFF. The CDR3 coding sequence is TGTGCCAGCTCACCCGGGGACAGGGGGAGAGAGCAGTTCTTC.